This TCR beta chain was documented in a study of shared clonotypes between healthy human individuals. Study-wide findings and caveats: Clonotypes not shared had lower generation probabilities than those common to all four donors.

Germline V lookup: CDR1 SGHRS, CDR2 YFSETQ. CDR3 length equals 16 residues. V was clipped by 1 base and J by 2 bases, with 16 bases between them. Notes on this clone: Antigen specificity is unknown.

Assay: immunoSEQ multiplex PCR; the TCRdb copy retains only in-frame clones and omits some. The top ten clones hold over 1% of a sample with over a million clones, 95% to 97% of them seen once. This chain links TRBV5-1 with TRBJ2-7; tentatively, D is TRBD1 (7 bases). The clonotype originates from a man aged 25-45 years in good health. Sequencing was performed on naive CD4+ T cells sorted from blood. Subset of the sample: CD45RA+ positively selected. Here the CDR3 DNA reads TGCGCCAGCAGCTTGTTGTCGGCAGGGGGGACCTACGAGCAGTACTTC. It yields the protein CASSLLSAGGTYEQYF.